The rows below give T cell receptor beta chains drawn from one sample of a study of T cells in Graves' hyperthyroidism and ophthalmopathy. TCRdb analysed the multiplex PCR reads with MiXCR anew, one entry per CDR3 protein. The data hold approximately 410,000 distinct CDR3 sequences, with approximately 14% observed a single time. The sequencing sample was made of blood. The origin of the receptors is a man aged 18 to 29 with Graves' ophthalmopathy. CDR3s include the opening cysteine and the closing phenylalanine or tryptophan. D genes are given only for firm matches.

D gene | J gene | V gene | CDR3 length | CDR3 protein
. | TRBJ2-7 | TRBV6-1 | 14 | CASRYPGHSYEQYF
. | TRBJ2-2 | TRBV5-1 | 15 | CASIGLAPNTGELFF
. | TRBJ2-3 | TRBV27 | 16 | CASSLRDPFFTDTQYF
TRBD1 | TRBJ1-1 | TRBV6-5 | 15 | CASSYSTGAITEAFF
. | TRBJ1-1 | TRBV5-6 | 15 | CASSPRGGLGTEAFF
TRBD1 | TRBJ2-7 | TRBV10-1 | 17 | CASSESLGQGTGGEQYF
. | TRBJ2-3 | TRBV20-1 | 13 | CSASTAGTDTQYF
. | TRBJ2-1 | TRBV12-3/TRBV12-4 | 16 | CASSLGHRDWNNEQFF
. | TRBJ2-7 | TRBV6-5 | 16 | CASSYSGGRIPYEQYF
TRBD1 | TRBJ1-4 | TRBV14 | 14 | CASSRGTDNEKLFF
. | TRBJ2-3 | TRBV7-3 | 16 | CASSPTLGRFTDTQYF
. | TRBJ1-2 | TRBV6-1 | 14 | CASKSPGLRYGYTF
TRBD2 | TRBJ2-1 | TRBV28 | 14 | CASSFSGRAREQFF
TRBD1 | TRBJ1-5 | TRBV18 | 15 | CASSQEQGPNQPQHF
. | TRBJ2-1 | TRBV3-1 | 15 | CASSQASGVYNEQFF
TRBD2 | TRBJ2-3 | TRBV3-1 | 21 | CASSQDLHGTSGGISTDTQYF
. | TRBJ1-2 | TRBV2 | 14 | CASSSPKARGGYTF
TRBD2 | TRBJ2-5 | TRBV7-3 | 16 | CASSFLLREGQETQYF
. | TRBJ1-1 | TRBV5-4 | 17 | CASSLGHYRHGTSEAFF
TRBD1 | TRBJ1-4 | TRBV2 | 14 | CASRTGYTNEKLFF
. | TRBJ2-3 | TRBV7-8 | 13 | CASTGGFTDTQYF
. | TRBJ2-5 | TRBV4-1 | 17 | CASSQGEAGGIQETQYF
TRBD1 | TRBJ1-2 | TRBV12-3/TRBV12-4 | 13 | CASSFSTGDGYTF
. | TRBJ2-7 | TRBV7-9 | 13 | CASSSRGVDEQYF
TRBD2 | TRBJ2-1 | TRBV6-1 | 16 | CASSNAGTSGRVEQFF
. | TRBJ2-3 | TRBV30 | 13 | CAWSVDGTDTQYF
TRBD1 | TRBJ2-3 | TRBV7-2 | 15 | CASSLQGASTGTQYF
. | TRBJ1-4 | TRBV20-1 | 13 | CSVATIGNEKLFF
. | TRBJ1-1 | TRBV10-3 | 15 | CAISESRGVNTEAFF
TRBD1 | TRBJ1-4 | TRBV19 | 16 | CASSGTGSAGGEKLFF
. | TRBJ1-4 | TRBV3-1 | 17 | CASSQLGRSTRGEKLFF
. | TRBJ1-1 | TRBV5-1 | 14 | CASSLGGGTTEAFF
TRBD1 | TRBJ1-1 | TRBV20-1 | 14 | CSASGTGLNTEAFF
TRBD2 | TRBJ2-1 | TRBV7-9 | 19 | CASSQLNLAGGSSYNEQFF
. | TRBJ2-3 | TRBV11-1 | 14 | CASSLAASADTQYF
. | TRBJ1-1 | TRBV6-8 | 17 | CASSYDGVVCLNTEAFF
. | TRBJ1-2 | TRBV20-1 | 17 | CSARVGDWGTINYGYTF
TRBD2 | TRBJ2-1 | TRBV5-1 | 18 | CASSLSASGRLSYNEQFF
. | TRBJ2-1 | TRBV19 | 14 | CASRWRGAYNEQFF
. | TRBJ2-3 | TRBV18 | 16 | CASSLSGTDLGDTQYF
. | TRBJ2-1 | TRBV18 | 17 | CASSPRTLAVACNEQFF
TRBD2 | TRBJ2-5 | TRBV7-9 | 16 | CASSPLSGGAQKTQYF
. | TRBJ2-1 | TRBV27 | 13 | CASSDTLSNEQFF
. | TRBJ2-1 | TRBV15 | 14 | CATSRDSSGNEQFF
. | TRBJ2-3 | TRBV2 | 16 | CASSVRQSSGTDTQYF
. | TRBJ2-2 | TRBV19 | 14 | CASSAPGNTGELFF
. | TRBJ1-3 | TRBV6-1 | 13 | CAAQQSSGNTIYF
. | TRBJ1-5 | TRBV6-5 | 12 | CASSFTGQPQHF
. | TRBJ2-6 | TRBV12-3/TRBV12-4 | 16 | CASTHALTTGANVLTF
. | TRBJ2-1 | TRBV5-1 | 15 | CASSLAGGTYNEQFF